This T cell receptor beta chain was retrieved from a study of blood T cell repertoires in COVID-19. On the study more broadly: PBMCs, B-cell-depleted T cells, or T cells provided the cDNA or gDNA that made up the material.

Individuals drawn from around 24 US areas were about 18 to 95 years old. Researchers sorted participants into cohorts using their self-reported clinical history. Sequencing was performed with immunoSEQ multiplex PCR; in TCRdb, only in-frame clones are kept and a portion is missing. The sample lists about 300,000 clones; 89% were seen once. Sequenced: PBMCs or T cells enriched from blood (not recorded which). The sequence was collected from a woman aged 50 to 65 who had been exposed to COVID-19.

This CDR3 reads CASSSDRQGIQYF. The CDR3 DNA reads as TGTGCCAGCAGCTCGGACAGGCAGGGCATTCAGTACTTC. This chain joins TRBV7-6 and TRBJ2-4; TRBD1 agrees at 7 bases. Germline V gene lookup returns CDR1 SGHVS and CDR2 FNYEAQ. The CDR3 runs to 13 residues. V shed 4 bases, J shed 9 bases, and the junction held 6 bases outside the gene matches.